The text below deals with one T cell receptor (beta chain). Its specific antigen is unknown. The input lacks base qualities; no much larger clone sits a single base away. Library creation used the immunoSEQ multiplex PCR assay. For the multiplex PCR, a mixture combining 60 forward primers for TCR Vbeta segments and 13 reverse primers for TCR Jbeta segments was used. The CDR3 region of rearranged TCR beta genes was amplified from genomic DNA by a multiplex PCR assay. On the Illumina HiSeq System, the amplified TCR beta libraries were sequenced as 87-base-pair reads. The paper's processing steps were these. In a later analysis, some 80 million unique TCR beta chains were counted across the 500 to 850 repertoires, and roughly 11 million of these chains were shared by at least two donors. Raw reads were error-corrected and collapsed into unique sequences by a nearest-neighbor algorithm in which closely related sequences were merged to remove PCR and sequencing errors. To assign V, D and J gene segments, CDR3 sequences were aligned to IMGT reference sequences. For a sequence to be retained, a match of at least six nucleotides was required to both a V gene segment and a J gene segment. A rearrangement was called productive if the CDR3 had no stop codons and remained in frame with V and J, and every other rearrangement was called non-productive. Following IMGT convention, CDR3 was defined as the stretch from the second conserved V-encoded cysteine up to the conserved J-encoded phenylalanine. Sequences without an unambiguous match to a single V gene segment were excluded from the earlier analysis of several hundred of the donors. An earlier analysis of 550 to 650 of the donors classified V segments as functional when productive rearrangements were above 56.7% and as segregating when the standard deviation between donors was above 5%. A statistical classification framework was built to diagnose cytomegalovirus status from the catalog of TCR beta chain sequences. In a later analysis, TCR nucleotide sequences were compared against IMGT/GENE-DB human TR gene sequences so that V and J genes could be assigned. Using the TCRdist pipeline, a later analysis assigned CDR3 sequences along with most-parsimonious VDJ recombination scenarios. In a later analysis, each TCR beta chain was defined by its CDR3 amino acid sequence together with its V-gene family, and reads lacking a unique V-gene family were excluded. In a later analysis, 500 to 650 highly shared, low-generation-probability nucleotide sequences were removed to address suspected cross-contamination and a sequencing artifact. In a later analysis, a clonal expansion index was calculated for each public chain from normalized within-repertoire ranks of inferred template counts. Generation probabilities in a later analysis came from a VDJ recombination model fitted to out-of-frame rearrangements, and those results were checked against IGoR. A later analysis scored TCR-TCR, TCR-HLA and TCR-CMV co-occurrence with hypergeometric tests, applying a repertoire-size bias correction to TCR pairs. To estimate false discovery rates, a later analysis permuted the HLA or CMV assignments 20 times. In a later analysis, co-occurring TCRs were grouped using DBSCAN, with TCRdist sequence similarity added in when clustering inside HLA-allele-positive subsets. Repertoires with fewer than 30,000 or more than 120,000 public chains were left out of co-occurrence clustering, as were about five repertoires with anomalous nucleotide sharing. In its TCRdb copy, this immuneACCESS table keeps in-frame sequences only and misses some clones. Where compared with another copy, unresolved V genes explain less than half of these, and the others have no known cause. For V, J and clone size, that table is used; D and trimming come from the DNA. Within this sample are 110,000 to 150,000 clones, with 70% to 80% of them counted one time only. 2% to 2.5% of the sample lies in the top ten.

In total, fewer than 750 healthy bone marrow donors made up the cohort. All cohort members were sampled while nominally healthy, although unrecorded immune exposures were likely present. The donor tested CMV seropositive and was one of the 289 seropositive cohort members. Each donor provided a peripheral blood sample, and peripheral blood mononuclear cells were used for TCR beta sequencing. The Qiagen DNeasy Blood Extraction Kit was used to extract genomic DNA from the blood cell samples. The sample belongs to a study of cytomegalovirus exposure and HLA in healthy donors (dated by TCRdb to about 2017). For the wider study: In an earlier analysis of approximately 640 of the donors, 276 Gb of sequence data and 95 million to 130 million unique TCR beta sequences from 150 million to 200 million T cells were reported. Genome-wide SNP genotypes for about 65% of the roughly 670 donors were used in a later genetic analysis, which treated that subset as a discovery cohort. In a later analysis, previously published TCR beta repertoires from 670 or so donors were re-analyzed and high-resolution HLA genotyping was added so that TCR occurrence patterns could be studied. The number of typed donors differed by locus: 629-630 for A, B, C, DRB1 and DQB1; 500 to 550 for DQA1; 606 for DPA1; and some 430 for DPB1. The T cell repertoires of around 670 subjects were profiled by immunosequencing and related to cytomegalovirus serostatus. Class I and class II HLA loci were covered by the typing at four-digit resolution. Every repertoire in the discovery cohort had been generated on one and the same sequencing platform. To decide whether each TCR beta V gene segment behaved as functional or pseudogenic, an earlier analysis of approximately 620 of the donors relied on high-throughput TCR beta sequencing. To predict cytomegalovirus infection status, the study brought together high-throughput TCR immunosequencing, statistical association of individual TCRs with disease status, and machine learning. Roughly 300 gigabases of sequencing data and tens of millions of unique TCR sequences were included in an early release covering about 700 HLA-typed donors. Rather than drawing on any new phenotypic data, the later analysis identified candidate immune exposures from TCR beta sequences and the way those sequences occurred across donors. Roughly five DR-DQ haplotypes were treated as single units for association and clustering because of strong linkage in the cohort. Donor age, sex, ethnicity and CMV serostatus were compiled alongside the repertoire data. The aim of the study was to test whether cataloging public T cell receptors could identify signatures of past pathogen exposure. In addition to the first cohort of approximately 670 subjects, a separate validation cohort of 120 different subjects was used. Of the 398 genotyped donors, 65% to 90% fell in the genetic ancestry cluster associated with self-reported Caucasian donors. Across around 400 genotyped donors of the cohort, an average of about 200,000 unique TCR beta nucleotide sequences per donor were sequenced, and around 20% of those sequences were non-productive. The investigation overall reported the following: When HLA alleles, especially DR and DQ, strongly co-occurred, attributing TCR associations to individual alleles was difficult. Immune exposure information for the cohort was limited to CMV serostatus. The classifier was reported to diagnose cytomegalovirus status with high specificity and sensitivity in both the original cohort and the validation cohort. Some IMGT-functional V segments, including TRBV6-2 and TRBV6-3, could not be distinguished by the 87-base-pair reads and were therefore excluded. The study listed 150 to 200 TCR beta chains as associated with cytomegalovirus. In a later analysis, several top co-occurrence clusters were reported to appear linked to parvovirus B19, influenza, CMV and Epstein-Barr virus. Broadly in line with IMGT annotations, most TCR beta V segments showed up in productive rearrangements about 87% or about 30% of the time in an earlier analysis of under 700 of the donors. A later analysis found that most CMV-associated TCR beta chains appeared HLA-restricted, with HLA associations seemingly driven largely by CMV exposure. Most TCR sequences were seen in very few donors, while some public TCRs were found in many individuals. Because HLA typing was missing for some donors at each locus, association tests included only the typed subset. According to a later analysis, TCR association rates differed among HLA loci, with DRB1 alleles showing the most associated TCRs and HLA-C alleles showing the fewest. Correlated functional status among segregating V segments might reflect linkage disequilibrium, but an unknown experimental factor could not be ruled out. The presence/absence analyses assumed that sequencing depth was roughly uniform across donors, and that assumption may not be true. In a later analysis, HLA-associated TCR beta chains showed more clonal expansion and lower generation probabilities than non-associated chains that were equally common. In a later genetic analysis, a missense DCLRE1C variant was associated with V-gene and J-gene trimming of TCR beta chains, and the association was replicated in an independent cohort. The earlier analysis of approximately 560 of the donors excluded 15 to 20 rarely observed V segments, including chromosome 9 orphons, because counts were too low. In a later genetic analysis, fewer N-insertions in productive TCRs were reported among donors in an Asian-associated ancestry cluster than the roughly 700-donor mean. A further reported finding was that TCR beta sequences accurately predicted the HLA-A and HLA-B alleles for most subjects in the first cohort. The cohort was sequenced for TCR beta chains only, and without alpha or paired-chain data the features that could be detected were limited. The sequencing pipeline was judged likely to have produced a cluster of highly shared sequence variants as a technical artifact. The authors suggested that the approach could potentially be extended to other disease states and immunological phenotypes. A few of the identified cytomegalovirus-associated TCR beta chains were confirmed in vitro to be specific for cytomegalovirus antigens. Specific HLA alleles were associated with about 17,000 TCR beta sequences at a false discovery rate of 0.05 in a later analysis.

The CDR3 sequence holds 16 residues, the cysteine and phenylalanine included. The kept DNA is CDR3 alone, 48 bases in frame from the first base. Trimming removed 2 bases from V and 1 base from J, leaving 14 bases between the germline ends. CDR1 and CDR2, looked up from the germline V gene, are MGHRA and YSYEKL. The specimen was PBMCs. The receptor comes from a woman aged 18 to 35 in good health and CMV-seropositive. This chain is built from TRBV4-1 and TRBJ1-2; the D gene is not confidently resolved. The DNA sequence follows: TGCGCCAGCAGCCAACTGTATTCTACAGTTAACTATGGCTACACCTTC. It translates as CASSQLYSTVNYGYTF.